The rows below give T cell receptor beta chains drawn from one sample of a study of blood T cell repertoires in COVID-19. TCRdb's table, derived via immunoSEQ multiplex PCR, lists solely in-frame clones and lacks some. The table lists more than 95,000 clones, more than 70% of them singletons. Input material: peripheral blood. The receptor set was obtained from a human donor in a cohort sampled during active COVID-19. Both conserved end residues are trimmed from each CDR3.

j_call	v_call	cdr3_aa
TRBJ2-7	TRBV5-1	ASSLVGYEQY
TRBJ1-5	TRBV27	ASSLEGVSNQPQH
TRBJ1-6	TRBV5-1	ASSFSFGQGLRPYNSPLH
TRBJ2-4	TRBV28	ASSFTGKAKNIQY
TRBJ2-7	TRBV28	ASRGTGFHEQY
TRBJ2-3	TRBV5-1	ASSAGTSDTQY
TRBJ1-2	TRBV7-9	ASSPQGGGNYGYT
TRBJ1-4	TRBV7-9	ASSALMTGGNEKLF
TRBJ2-7	TRBV10-3	ATKPGQGSGEQY
TRBJ2-3	TRBV7-2	ASSLVAGLAADTQY
TRBJ1-3	TRBV19	ASRLTHLSGNTIY
TRBJ1-1	TRBV7-6	ASSLGVGGNTEAF
TRBJ2-7	TRBV9	ASSVSLAGAYEQY
TRBJ2-5	TRBV27	ASSTMEVGQETQY
TRBJ1-2	TRBV27	ASSFSGFSGYT
TRBJ2-3	TRBV9	ASSSRLAGASDTQY
TRBJ1-1	TRBV7-8	ASSLERNTEAF
TRBJ1-5	TRBV18	ASSEGASNQPQH